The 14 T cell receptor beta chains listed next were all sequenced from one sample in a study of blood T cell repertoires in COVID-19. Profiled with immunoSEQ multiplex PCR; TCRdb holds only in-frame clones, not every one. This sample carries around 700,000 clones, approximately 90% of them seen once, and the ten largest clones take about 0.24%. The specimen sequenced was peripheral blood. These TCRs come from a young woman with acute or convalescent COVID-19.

The CDR3 spells CASSHRGEKLFF. The CDR3 nucleotides are TGTGCCAGCAGCCACAGGGGTGAAAAACTGTTTTTT. J is TRBJ1-4 and V is TRBV6-5, with 7 bases that match TRBD1. This CDR3 spans 12 amino acids. Germline V gene lookup returns CDR1 MNHEY and CDR2 SVGAGI. The trim removed 6 bases at V and 7 bases at J, leaving 2 bases unmatched.

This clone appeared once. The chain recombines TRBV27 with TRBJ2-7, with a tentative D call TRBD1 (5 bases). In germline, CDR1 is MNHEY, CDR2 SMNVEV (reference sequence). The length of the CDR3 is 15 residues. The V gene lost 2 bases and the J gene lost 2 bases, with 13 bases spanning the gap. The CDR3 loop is CASSLRQAGTYEQYF. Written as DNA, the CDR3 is TGTGCCAGCAGTTTACGGCAGGCAGGGACCTACGAGCAGTACTTC.

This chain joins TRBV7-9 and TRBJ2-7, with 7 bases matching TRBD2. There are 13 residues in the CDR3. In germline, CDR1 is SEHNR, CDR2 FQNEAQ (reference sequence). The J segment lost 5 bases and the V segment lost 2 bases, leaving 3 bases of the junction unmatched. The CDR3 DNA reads TGTGCCAGCAGCTTAAGGCTAGCGGACGAGCAGTACTTC. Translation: CASSLRLADEQYF.

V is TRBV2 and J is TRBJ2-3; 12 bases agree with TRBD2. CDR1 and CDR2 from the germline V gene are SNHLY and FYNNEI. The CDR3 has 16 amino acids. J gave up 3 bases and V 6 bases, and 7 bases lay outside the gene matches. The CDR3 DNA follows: TGTGCCAGCAGGCCTAGCGGGGGGGCCAAGACAGATACGCAGTATTTT. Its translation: CASRPSGGAKTDTQYF.

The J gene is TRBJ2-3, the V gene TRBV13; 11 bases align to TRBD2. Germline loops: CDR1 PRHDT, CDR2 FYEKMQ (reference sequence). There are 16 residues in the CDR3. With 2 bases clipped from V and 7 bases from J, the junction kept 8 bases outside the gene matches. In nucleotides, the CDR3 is TGTGCCAGCAGCTTATGGCTAGCGGGGGGCGGGAATACGCAGTATTTT. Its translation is CASSLWLAGGGNTQYF.

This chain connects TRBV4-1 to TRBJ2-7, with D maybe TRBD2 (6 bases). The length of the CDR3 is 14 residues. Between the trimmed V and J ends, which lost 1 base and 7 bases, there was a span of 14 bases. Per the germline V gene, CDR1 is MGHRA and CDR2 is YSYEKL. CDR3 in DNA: TGCGCCAGCAGCCAAGCATGGCGGGCGGGGGAGCAGTACTTC. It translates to CASSQAWRAGEQYF.

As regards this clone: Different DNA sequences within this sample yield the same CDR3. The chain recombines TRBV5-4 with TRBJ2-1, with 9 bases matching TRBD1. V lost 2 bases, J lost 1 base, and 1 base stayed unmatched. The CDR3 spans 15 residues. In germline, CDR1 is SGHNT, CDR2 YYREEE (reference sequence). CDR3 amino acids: CASSLDRGSYNEQFF. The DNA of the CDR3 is TGTGCCAGCAGCTTAGACAGGGGGTCCTACAATGAGCAGTTCTTC.

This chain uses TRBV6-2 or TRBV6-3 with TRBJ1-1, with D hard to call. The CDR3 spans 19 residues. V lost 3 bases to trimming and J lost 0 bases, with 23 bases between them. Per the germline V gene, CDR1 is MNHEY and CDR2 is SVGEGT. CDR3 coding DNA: TGTGCCAGCAGTTATGCACAGACCATAGAGAACTTCATGAACACTGAAGCTTTCTTT. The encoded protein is CASSYAQTIENFMNTEAFF.

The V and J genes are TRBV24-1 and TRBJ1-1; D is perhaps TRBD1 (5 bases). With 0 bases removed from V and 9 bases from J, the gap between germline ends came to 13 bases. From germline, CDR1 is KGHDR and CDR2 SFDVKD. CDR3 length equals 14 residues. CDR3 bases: TGTGCCACCAGTGATTTGAAGCAGGGTGGTAAAGCTTTCTTT. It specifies CATSDLKQGGKAFF.

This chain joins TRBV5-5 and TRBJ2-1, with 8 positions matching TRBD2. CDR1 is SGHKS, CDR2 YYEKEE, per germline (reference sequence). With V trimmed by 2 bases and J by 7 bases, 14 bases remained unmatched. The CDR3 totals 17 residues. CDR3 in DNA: TGTGCCAGCAGCTTTCGGAGCGGGGGCGATTCTAAAAATGAGCAGTTCTTC. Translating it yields CASSFRSGGDSKNEQFF. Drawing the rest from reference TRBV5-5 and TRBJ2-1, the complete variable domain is DAGVTQSPTHLIKTRGQQVTLRCSPISGHKSVSWYQQVLGQGPQFIFQYYEKEERGRGNFPDRFSARQFPNYSSELNVNALLLGDSALYLCASSFRSGGDSKNEQFFGPGTRLTVL.

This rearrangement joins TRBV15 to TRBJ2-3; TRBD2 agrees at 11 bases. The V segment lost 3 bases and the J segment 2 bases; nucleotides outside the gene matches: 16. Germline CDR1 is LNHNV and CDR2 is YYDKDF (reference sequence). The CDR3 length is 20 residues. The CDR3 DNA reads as TGTGCCACCAGCAGGACGCCCATCCGGGTAGCGGGAGGGGACACAGATACGCAGTATTTT. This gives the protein CATSRTPIRVAGGDTDTQYF.

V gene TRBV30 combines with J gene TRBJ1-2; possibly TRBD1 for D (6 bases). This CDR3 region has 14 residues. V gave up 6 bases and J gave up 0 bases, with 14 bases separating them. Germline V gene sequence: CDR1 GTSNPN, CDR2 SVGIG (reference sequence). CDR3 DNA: TGTGCCTGCCCGAGGGGGTTAGCTAACTATGGCTACACCTTC. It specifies CACPRGLANYGYTF.

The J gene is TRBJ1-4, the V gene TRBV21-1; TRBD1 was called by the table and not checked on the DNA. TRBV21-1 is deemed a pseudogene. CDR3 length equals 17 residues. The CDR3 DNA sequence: TGTGCCAGCAGCAAAGTGGCCAGTTTAAAATTTGATGAAAAACTGTTTTTT. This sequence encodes CASSKVASLKFDEKLFF.

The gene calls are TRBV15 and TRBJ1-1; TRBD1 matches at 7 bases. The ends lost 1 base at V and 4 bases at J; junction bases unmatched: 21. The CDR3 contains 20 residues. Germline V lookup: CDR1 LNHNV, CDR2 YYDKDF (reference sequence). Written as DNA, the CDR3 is TGTGCCACCAGCAGAGGCAGGTTCCCACAGGGGATGAGGAGGTTCACTGAAGCTTTCTTT. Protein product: CATSRGRFPQGMRRFTEAFF. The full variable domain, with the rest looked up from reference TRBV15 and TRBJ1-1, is DAMVIQNPRYQVTQFGKPVTLSCSQTLNHNVMYWYQQKSSQAPKLLFHYYDKDFNNEADTPDNFQSRRPNTSFCFLDIRSPGLGDTAMYLCATSRGRFPQGMRRFTEAFFGQGTRLTVV.